The text below deals with one T cell receptor beta chain. This entry is derived from a study of blood T cell repertoires in COVID-19. As for the study in general: Sites across the United States, Italy and Spain contributed samples from acute and convalescent COVID-19.

Per the authors' pipeline: From reference gene primer amplification, estimates of nucleated cell counts were derived. The table came from immunoSEQ multiplex PCR; TCRdb's copy has only in-frame clones and leaves some out. The DNA gave D and trimming, while V, J and clone size come from that table. The sample records some 150,000 clones, about 85% being singletons. The source of this sequence is a human donor with acute or convalescent COVID-19. The donor label of this sample is uncertain. Sequencing was carried out using peripheral blood.

The CDR3 region has the DNA TGTGCCAGCAGCTTAGAAAGGGCCCGGGGCACTGAAGCTTTCTTT. Its protein is CASSLERARGTEAFF. The chain couples TRBV7-9 to TRBJ1-1, with no clear D. The V end lost 1 base, the J end lost 4 bases, and 13 bases lay between the germline ends. Per germline, CDR1 SEHNR and CDR2 FQNEAQ (reference sequence). The CDR3 covers 15 residues.